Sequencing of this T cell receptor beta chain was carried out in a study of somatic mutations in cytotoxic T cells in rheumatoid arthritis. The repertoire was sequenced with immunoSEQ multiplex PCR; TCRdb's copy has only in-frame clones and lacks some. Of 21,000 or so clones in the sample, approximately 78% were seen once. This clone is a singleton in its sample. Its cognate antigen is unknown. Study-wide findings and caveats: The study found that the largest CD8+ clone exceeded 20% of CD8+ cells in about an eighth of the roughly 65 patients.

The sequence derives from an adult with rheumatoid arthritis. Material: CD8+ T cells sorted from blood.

The CDR3 loop reads CASSSITPEAFF. In DNA form, the CDR3 reads TGTGCCAGCAGTTCAATTACCCCTGAAGCTTTCTTT. This chain links TRBV11-2 with TRBJ1-1; D gene ambiguous. CDR1 and CDR2 from the germline V gene are SGHAT and FQNNGV. There are 12 residues in the CDR3. Trimming removed 6 bases at V and 6 bases at J, with 11 bases between.